These 2 T cell receptor beta chains were sequenced from one sample in a study of blood T cell repertoires in COVID-19. Profiling relied on immunoSEQ multiplex PCR, and the TCRdb table lists in-frame clones only, not all of them. This table has some 270,000 clones, 75% to 90% appearing once. The sequencing sample was made of peripheral blood. Receptor source: a man aged 25 to 40 with acute or convalescent COVID-19.

The chain uses TRBV12-3 or TRBV12-4 and TRBJ1-1; tentatively, D is TRBD1 (5 bases). CDR3 length equals 13 residues. V was pared by 2 bases and J by 1 base, with 5 bases between. The CDR3 region is CASSLTGNTEAFF. For the CDR3, the DNA is TGTGCCAGCAGTTTAACAGGGAACACTGAAGCTTTCTTT.

The chain recombines TRBV4-2 with TRBJ2-5; TRBD2 matches 14 bases. Per the germline V gene, CDR1 is LGHNA and CDR2 is YNFKEQ. This CDR3 has 20 amino acids. V lost 0 bases, J lost 4 bases, and 13 bases stayed unmatched. CDR3 nucleotide sequence: TGTGCCAGCAGCCAAGATTACCCTCGACTAGCGGGGGGGCCCAGAGAGACCCAGTACTTC. This encodes CASSQDYPRLAGGPRETQYF.